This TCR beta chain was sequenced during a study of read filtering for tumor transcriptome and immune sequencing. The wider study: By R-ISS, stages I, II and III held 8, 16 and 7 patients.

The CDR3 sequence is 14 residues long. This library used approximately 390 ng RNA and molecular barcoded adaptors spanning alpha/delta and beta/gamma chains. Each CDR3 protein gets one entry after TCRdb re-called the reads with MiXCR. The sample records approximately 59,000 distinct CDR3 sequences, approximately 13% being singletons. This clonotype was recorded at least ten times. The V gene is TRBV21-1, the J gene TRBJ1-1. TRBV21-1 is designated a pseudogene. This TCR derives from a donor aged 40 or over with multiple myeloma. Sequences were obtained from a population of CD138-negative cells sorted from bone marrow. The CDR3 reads CASSKITGNTEAFF. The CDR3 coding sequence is TGTGCCAGCAGCAAAATCACCGGAAACACTGAAGCTTTCTTT.